The rows below give T cell receptor beta chains drawn from one sample of a study of persistence of HIV-infected CD4 T cells. Antigens of these TCRs are unknown. Only in-frame clones appear in the TCRdb table, and some are missing; sequencing was by immunoSEQ multiplex PCR. The sample yields about 28,000 clones, around 80% seen once. The material was CD4+ T cells sorted from PBMCs after 18-hour stimulation, obtained from a patient who received antiretroviral therapy. These receptors were taken from an adult man with HIV who was CMV-seropositive. CDR3s include the opening cysteine and the closing phenylalanine or tryptophan. The D gene is left open where the match is weak.

D: NA
J: TRBJ1-6
V: TRBV6-5
CDR3: CANSAFYNSPLHF

D: TRBD1
J: TRBJ1-1
V: TRBV6-5
CDR3: CASSTDRGTEAFF

D: NA
J: TRBJ1-6
V: TRBV7-8
CDR3: CASSLGGLDSPLHF

D: NA
J: TRBJ1-4
V: TRBV7-9
CDR3: CASSLAMTTNEKLFF

D: NA
J: TRBJ2-7
V: TRBV21-1
CDR3: CASSMGPSGLSSYEQYF

D: NA
J: TRBJ1-1
V: TRBV9
CDR3: CASSVGPGENTEAFF

D: TRBD1
J: TRBJ2-1
V: TRBV6-1
CDR3: CASSEARQGYEQFF

D: NA
J: TRBJ2-7
V: TRBV9
CDR3: CASSVAPQGASYEQYF

D: NA
J: TRBJ2-1
V: TRBV5-1
CDR3: CASSLEGQRQFF

D: NA
J: TRBJ2-2
V: TRBV19
CDR3: CASIGTANTGELFF

D: TRBD1
J: TRBJ1-5
V: TRBV5-8
CDR3: CASSLGQGSPPYSNQPQHF

D: NA
J: TRBJ1-4
V: TRBV5-4
CDR3: CASSPARDPEKLFF

D: NA
J: TRBJ2-3
V: TRBV3-1/TRBV3-2
CDR3: CASSQPPDTQYF

D: NA
J: TRBJ2-4
V: TRBV7-3
CDR3: CASSRGGGGKNIQYF

D: TRBD1
J: TRBJ2-3
V: TRBV5-5
CDR3: CASSFQGAKSDTQYF

D: TRBD2
J: TRBJ2-3
V: TRBV7-7
CDR3: CASSPTSGDTDTQYF

D: TRBD1
J: TRBJ1-1
V: TRBV19
CDR3: CASTPGQGARTEAFF

D: NA
J: TRBJ2-3
V: TRBV19
CDR3: CASETGRTDTQYF

D: NA
J: TRBJ1-4
V: TRBV6-6
CDR3: CASGEKLFF

D: NA
J: TRBJ1-6
V: TRBV27
CDR3: CASSLLNSPLHF

D: NA
J: TRBJ1-5
V: TRBV6-1
CDR3: CASSESGYWGLQPQHF

D: NA
J: TRBJ1-1
V: TRBV29-1
CDR3: CSVQGNTEAFF

D: NA
J: TRBJ2-7
V: TRBV13
CDR3: CASSPVQGGDSYEQYF

D: TRBD1
J: TRBJ2-6
V: TRBV18
CDR3: CASSPWGQAVSGANVLTF

D: NA
J: TRBJ2-3
V: TRBV19
CDR3: CASSIRDFYGTDTQYF

D: NA
J: TRBJ1-3
V: TRBV4-1
CDR3: CASSQPGQRATIYF

D: NA
J: TRBJ2-7
V: TRBV5-5
CDR3: CASSPTAHEQYF

D: TRBD1
J: TRBJ1-4
V: TRBV5-4
CDR3: CASSYTGGFEKLFF

D: TRBD1
J: TRBJ2-3
V: TRBV5-1
CDR3: CASSLGQGFSTDTQYF

D: NA
J: TRBJ1-2
V: TRBV7-9
CDR3: CASSLETASYTF

D: TRBD1
J: TRBJ2-7
V: TRBV3-1/TRBV3-2
CDR3: CASSRQGPSYEQYF

D: TRBD1
J: TRBJ2-1
V: TRBV11-2
CDR3: CASSLDHQGAISSYNEQFF

D: NA
J: TRBJ2-7
V: TRBV12-3/TRBV12-4
CDR3: CASSLAYNDEQYF

D: TRBD1
J: TRBJ1-3
V: TRBV29-1
CDR3: CSAMTGGSGNTIYF

D: TRBD1
J: TRBJ2-2
V: TRBV18
CDR3: CASSPPKTGGTTGELFF

D: NA
J: TRBJ2-7
V: TRBV9
CDR3: CASSPQSEYEQYF

D: TRBD2
J: TRBJ2-3
V: TRBV3-1/TRBV3-2
CDR3: CASSQYKVRRSPGLAGDTQYF

D: NA
J: TRBJ2-4
V: TRBV6-1
CDR3: CASSDGAGQLINIQYF

D: TRBD1
J: TRBJ2-1
V: TRBV29-1
CDR3: CSAVSGQGYNEQFF

D: TRBD1
J: TRBJ1-1
V: TRBV2
CDR3: CASRGQGVTEAFF

D: NA
J: TRBJ2-1
V: TRBV9
CDR3: CASSVANRNLLNKANEQFF

D: NA
J: TRBJ1-4
V: TRBV28
CDR3: CASSFYGARQGVTNEKLFF

D: NA
J: TRBJ2-7
V: TRBV15
CDR3: CATSRRDTRDDEQYF

D: TRBD2
J: TRBJ2-3
V: TRBV11-3
CDR3: CASSLGDYPTDTQYF

D: NA
J: TRBJ2-3
V: TRBV7-2
CDR3: CASSLGLTDTQYF

D: TRBD2
J: TRBJ2-3
V: TRBV2
CDR3: CASRLATDTQYF

D: NA
J: TRBJ1-2
V: TRBV7-2
CDR3: CASSFRGSYGYTF

D: TRBD1
J: TRBJ1-5
V: TRBV19
CDR3: CASSGQGSPNQPQHF

D: NA
J: TRBJ1-5
V: TRBV5-1
CDR3: CASSPHFNQPQHF

D: TRBD1
J: TRBJ1-5
V: TRBV4-1
CDR3: CASSQEKTGYNQPQHF

D: TRBD1
J: TRBJ1-1
V: TRBV29-1
CDR3: CSVVRDRANTEAFF

D: TRBD1
J: TRBJ2-1
V: TRBV7-9
CDR3: CASSPRTGYNEQFF

D: NA
J: TRBJ1-2
V: TRBV24-1
CDR3: CATSAPREEGGYTF

D: NA
J: TRBJ2-7
V: TRBV6-5
CDR3: CASKADPYEQYF

D: TRBD1
J: TRBJ1-1
V: TRBV18
CDR3: CASTRTGRETEAFF

D: NA
J: TRBJ1-4
V: TRBV3-1/TRBV3-2
CDR3: CASSKKGKERKLFF

D: TRBD2
J: TRBJ2-2
V: TRBV5-4
CDR3: CASSSLSGGARGELFF

D: NA
J: TRBJ2-3
V: TRBV7-9
CDR3: CASSLGQSKSNTQYF

D: NA
J: TRBJ1-3
V: TRBV5-1
CDR3: CASSKGTGSSGNTIYF